This T cell receptor beta chain was recorded in a study of blood T cell repertoires in COVID-19. Generated by immunoSEQ multiplex PCR, the TCRdb table keeps only in-frame clones and is missing some. This sample carries fewer than 350,000 clones, around 90% of them seen once, and the ten largest clones take approximately 2.5%. The CDR3 is made up of 17 amino acids. The J gene is TRBJ2-1, the V gene TRBV21-1; TRBD2 is the table's D call and was not checked against the DNA. TRBV21-1 has pseudogene status. The TCR sequence derives from a woman aged 40 to 50 with acute COVID-19. Sequences were obtained from PBMCs or T cells enriched from blood (not recorded which). The CDR3 protein is CASSTSKERGTYNEQFF. The CDR3, as DNA: TGTGCCAGCTCCACCTCGAAGGAGCGGGGGACCTACAATGAGCAGTTCTTC.